Below, 5 T cell receptor beta chains from the same sample are listed, as sequenced in a study of cytomegalovirus exposure and HLA in healthy donors. A multiplex PCR was run with 60 Vbeta primers and 13 Jbeta primers. Assay used: immunoSEQ multiplex PCR; TCRdb lists only in-frame clones, some missing. This sample has about 77,000 clones, with roughly 78% found just once. Material for sequencing was PBMCs. The receptor set was obtained from a man aged 35 to 55 in good health and CMV-seronegative.

This rearrangement joins TRBV10-3 to TRBJ2-7, with 7 bases lining up with TRBD1. The V segment lost 3 bases and the J segment 6 bases; nucleotides outside the gene matches: 14. This CDR3 contains 16 residues. Germline assignment: CDR1 ENHRY and CDR2 SYGVKD. CDR3 loop: CAISDPPGTASLEQYF. Here the CDR3 DNA reads TGTGCCATCAGTGACCCTCCGGGGACAGCCAGCCTCGAGCAGTACTTC.

The CDR3 DNA reads TGTGCCAGCAGCTTCCCGGGGAGGGTTGGAGAGACCCAGTACTTC. Residues: CASSFPGRVGETQYF. The genes are TRBV7-2 and TRBJ2-5; 7 bases align to TRBD2. After removal of 3 bases from V and 4 bases from J, the junction contained 8 bases not matched to a gene. The CDR3 consists of 15 residues. Germline lookup yields CDR1 SGHTA and CDR2 FQGNSA.

The genes are TRBV15 and TRBJ1-1; D uncertain. In germline, CDR1 is LNHNV, CDR2 YYDKDF (reference sequence). This CDR3 has 15 amino acids. V was pared by 3 bases and J by 0 bases, with 11 bases between. The CDR3 nucleotides read TGTGCCACCAGCAGCGTACGGCAGGTGAACACTGAAGCTTTCTTT. This codes for CATSSVRQVNTEAFF.

The V call is TRBV2, the J call TRBJ2-2, with D possibly matching TRBD1 (5 bases). The CDR3 is 15 amino acids. V was clipped by 2 bases and J by 3 bases, with 10 bases between them. Germline V gene sequence: CDR1 SNHLY, CDR2 FYNNEI. CDR3 sequence: CASSEQGLHTGELFF. Written as DNA, the CDR3 is TGTGCCAGCAGTGAACAGGGCCTACACACCGGGGAGCTGTTTTTT.

The chain carries TRBV30 and TRBJ2-7; the D gene is possibly TRBD2 (5 bases). The length of the CDR3 is 13 residues. Germline loops: CDR1 GTSNPN, CDR2 SVGIG (reference sequence). Trimming cost V 4 bases and J 4 bases, with 14 bases left between them. The CDR3 sequence is CAWKLTGKYEQYF. Here the CDR3 DNA reads TGTGCCTGGAAATTAACGGGAAAGTACGAGCAGTACTTC. The variable domain in full, with the rest retrieved from reference TRBV30 and TRBJ2-7, is SQTIHQWPATLVQPVGSPLSLECTVEGTSNPNLYWYRQAAGRGLQLLFYSVGIGQISSEVPQNLSASRPQDRQFILSSKKLLLSDSGFYLCAWKLTGKYEQYFGPGTRLTVT.